The T cell receptor beta chain described here comes from a study of cytomegalovirus exposure and HLA in healthy donors. Study-wide context: Per a later analysis, the approximately 600 first-cohort and 95 to 150 validation repertoires shared one platform. Points from the study as a whole: The study designated roughly 150 TCR beta chains cytomegalovirus-associated.

Sequencing was performed with immunoSEQ multiplex PCR; in TCRdb, only in-frame clones are kept and a portion is missing. The sample consists of about 120,000 clones, about nine tenths of them appearing once. Germline-derived CDR1 and CDR2 are MDHEN and SYDVKM. V was cut by 1 base and J by 0 bases, with 10 bases left in between. The CDR3 sequence is 16 residues long. Note on this clone: Its specificity is not known.

The clonotype originates from a man between 18 and 35 years old in good health and CMV-seronegative. The chain joins TRBV28 to TRBJ1-5; weak D call: TRBD1 (6 bases). Sequencing used PBMCs. As DNA, the CDR3 is TGTGCCAGCAGTTTATATAGGGGGTCTAGCAATCAGCCCCAGCATTTT. This sequence encodes CASSLYRGSSNQPQHF.